The following is a TCR beta chain sequence with its context. The entry originates in a study of blood T cell repertoires in COVID-19. As for the study in general: From T cells, B-cell-depleted T cells, or PBMCs came the material, which was cDNA or gDNA.

Under the authors' procedure: Reference gene primer amplification gave nucleated cell count estimates. Method: immunoSEQ multiplex PCR; TCRdb's copy keeps in-frame clones and lacks some. V, J and clone size reflect that table, while D and trimming were determined from the DNA. The top ten clones hold roughly 1% of a sample with approximately 350,000 clones, approximately 92% of them seen once. CDR1 and CDR2 (germline): LGHDT, YNNKEL (reference sequence). V was clipped by 7 bases and J by 6 bases; unmatched bases: 21. This CDR3 has 18 amino acids. Living in 24 US areas, the participants were between 18 and 89 years of age. Donors were grouped by their self-reported clinical history.

The sample was PBMCs or T cells enriched from blood (not recorded which). The source is a man aged 18 to 29 who had recovered from COVID-19. The V and J genes are TRBV3-1 (or the pseudogene TRBV3-2) and TRBJ1-2; TRBD1 matches 9 bases. The CDR3, as DNA: TGTGCCAGCACCCAGGGGACAGGGATAGTAACCACGCGGGATGGCTACACCTTC. Protein: CASTQGTGIVTTRDGYTF.